The T cell receptor (beta chain) described here comes from a study of T cell responses to AZD1222 COVID-19 vaccine. There are 12 residues in the CDR3. Germline CDR1 is SGDLS and CDR2 is YYNGEE. V was pared by 0 bases and J by 5 bases, with 6 bases between. Produced via immunoSEQ multiplex PCR; TCRdb's table is partial and in-frame only. Altogether more than 75,000 clones are present, more than 85% being singletons, with the ten largest covering under 8.5%. The input for sequencing was peripheral blood, taken on day 0 of AZD1222 vaccination. V gene TRBV9 combines with J gene TRBJ2-7; D ambiguous. The clonotype originates from an adult in good health. The CDR3 coding sequence is TGTGCCAGCAGCGTAGGTGGGAACGAGCAGTACTTC. Amino acids: CASSVGGNEQYF.